This record looks at one T cell receptor beta chain sequence and its context. The data derive from a study of blood T cell repertoires in COVID-19. Whole-study context: T cells, B-cell-depleted T cells, or PBMCs provided the cDNA or gDNA that served as material.

TCRdb keeps only in-frame clones here, not all; method: immunoSEQ multiplex PCR. The sample lists 160,000 or so clones; just over 90% were seen once. CDR1 is MNHEY and CDR2 is SVGEGT in the germline V gene. The length of the CDR3 is 14 residues. Losses at the gene ends were 2 bases for V and 5 bases for J; bases not matched to a gene: 4. Source material: peripheral blood. The source of this sequence is a woman aged 55-70 years with COVID-19, enrolled during active disease. The chain recombines TRBV6-2 or TRBV6-3 with TRBJ1-1; the match to TRBD1 covers 8 bases. CDR3 amino acids: CASSYPGTGTEAFF. DNA for the CDR3: TGTGCCAGCAGTTACCCCGGGACAGGAACTGAAGCTTTCTTT.